Following are 2 T cell receptor beta chains from one sample sequenced in a study of OX40 agonist ivuxolimab in advanced cancers. Clones were sequenced by immunoSEQ multiplex PCR, and TCRdb holds only the in-frame ones, with some missing. Of tens of thousands of clones in the sample, 80% to 95% were seen once. Sequencing was performed on CD4+ or CD8+ T cells sorted from blood, taken in a trial of the OX40 agonist ivuxolimab. The receptors originated from an adult with an advanced solid tumor such as melanoma, head and neck, liver or kidney cancer.

The chain recombines TRBV25-1 with TRBJ2-5; D call uncertain. V was trimmed by 6 bases and J by 2 bases, leaving 16 bases between them. This CDR3 comprises 15 residues. Germline V CDR1 and CDR2: MGHDK, SYGVNS. The DNA for the CDR3 is TGTGCCAGCAGGGCTGGGATACATTTACAAGAGACCCAGTACTTC. Translating gives CASRAGIHLQETQYF.

The CDR3 coding sequence is TGTGCCATCAGTGAGGACAGGGGGCTCGAGCAGTTCTTC. Its translation is CAISEDRGLEQFF. The chain employs TRBV10-3 and TRBJ2-1; TRBD1 aligns across 10 bases. The V gene end was trimmed by 2 bases and the J gene end by 10 bases; junction bases not matched to a gene: 2. This CDR3 has 13 residues. The V gene's germline CDR1 is ENHRY and CDR2 SYGVKD.